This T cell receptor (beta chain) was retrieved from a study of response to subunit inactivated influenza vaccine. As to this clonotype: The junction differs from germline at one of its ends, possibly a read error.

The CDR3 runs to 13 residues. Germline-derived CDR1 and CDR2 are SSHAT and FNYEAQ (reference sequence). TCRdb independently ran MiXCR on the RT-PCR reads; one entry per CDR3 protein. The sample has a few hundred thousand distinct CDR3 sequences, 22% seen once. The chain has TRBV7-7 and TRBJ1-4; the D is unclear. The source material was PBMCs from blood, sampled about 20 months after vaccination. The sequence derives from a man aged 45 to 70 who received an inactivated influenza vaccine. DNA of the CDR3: TGTGCTAGCAGCCCCGGAGCTTCTGAAAAACTGTTTTTT. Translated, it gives CASSPGASEKLFF.